One and the same sample provided the 27 T cell receptor beta chains below, sequenced in a study of OX40 agonist ivuxolimab in advanced cancers. This table comes from immunoSEQ multiplex PCR, and its TCRdb copy is limited to in-frame clones, with some not included. This sample has tens of thousands of clones; 85% to 90% occur once, and the top ten carry approximately 0.3%. The sequencing here drew on CD4+ or CD8+ T cells sorted from blood, taken in a trial of the OX40 agonist ivuxolimab. These receptors were obtained from an adult with an advanced solid tumor such as melanoma, head and neck, liver or kidney cancer.

CDR3 loop: CASSGQVNEKLFF. DNA of the CDR3: TGTGCCAGCAGCGGCCAGGTTAATGAAAAACTGTTTTTT. The rearrangement uses TRBV7-9 and TRBJ1-4; unclear D gene. Germline CDR1 SEHNR, CDR2 FQNEAQ (reference sequence). V gave up 5 bases and J gave up 4 bases, with 8 bases separating them. The CDR3 length is 13 residues.

The genes are TRBV4-2 and TRBJ1-5, with 8 nucleotides matching TRBD1. J gave up 6 bases and V 2 bases, and 6 bases lay outside the gene matches. This CDR3 region has 15 residues. Germline CDR1 LGHNA, CDR2 YNFKEQ. CDR3 residues: CASSQLTDRAQPQHF. CDR3 sequence (DNA): TGTGCCAGCAGCCAACTAACGGACAGGGCTCAGCCCCAGCATTTT.

V gene TRBV18 combines with J gene TRBJ1-1; 11 positions agree with TRBD1. Germline CDR1 reads KGHSH; CDR2 reads LQKENI. V lost 4 bases to trimming and J lost 3 bases; unmatched junction nucleotides: 4. The CDR3 consists of 15 residues. CDR3: CASSQEGQGDTEAFF. The CDR3 DNA reads as TGTGCCAGCTCACAAGAGGGACAGGGGGACACTGAAGCTTTCTTT.

The chain couples TRBV30 to TRBJ2-3, with 8 bases aligning to TRBD1. The CDR3 is 14 amino acids. V lost 3 bases and J lost 2; bases outside the gene matches: 4. Per germline, CDR1 GTSNPN and CDR2 SVGIG (reference sequence). CDR3 sequence: CAWSRDRITDTQYF. The CDR3 DNA is TGTGCCTGGAGCCGGGACAGGATCACAGATACGCAGTATTTT.

The V and J genes are TRBV19 and TRBJ1-2, with D perhaps matching TRBD1 (5 bases). Per the germline V gene, CDR1 is LNHDA and CDR2 is SQIVND (reference sequence). Trimming left V 5 bases short and J 3 bases short, with 19 bases between. CDR3 length: 16 residues. CDR3 sequence (DNA): TGTGCCAGTAGTCTCTCCGGGGGTCGGGGGGACTATGGCTACACCTTC. Encoded protein: CASSLSGGRGDYGYTF.

The rearrangement links TRBV7-3 to TRBJ2-2; TRBD2 aligns across 8 bases. The V gene's germline CDR1 is SGHTA and CDR2 FQGTGA. Trimming cost V 1 base and J 1 base; bases outside gene matches: 2. This CDR3 comprises 16 residues. The CDR3 loop is CASSLRGLGNTGELFF. CDR3 bases: TGTGCCAGCAGCTTAAGGGGACTAGGGAACACCGGGGAGCTGTTTTTT.

The chain links TRBV30 to TRBJ1-5, with D perhaps matching TRBD1 (5 bases). The CDR3 totals 14 residues. The germline V gene encodes CDR1 GTSNPN and CDR2 SVGIG (reference sequence). V dropped 4 bases and J dropped 0 bases, with 10 bases sitting between them. The CDR3 spells CAWNQGRSNQPQHF. CDR3 nucleotides: TGTGCCTGGAATCAGGGCCGTAGCAATCAGCCCCAGCATTTT.

CDR3 DNA sequence: TGTGCCAGCGAAAGCGGAACAGATACGCAGTATTTT. Encoded protein: CASESGTDTQYF. The rearrangement joins TRBV28 to TRBJ2-3; D is possibly TRBD2 (5 bases). V lost 8 bases and J lost 3, with 9 bases in between. CDR3 length: 12 amino acids. Germline-derived CDR1 and CDR2 are MDHEN and SYDVKM.

The chain employs TRBV5-1 and TRBJ1-1; D might be TRBD1 (5 bases). The V end lost 7 bases, the J end lost 0 bases, and 22 bases lay between the germline ends. Germline V gives CDR1 SGHRS, CDR2 YFSETQ. The CDR3 length is 17 residues. The CDR3 region is CASRYGTQDPMNTEAFF. The DNA of the CDR3 is TGCGCCAGCCGTTATGGGACTCAGGACCCCATGAACACTGAAGCTTTCTTT.

In regard to this clone: The conserved closing phenylalanine or tryptophan is absent in this CDR3, likely reflecting a read error. The DNA is left out, because the CDR3 cannot be placed on it with certainty; the CDR3 is given as TCRdb lists it. This rearrangement joins TRBV10-3 to TRBJ1-1. Germline V lookup: CDR1 ENHRY, CDR2 SYGVKD. The CDR3 adds up to 8 amino acids, both ends counted. The CDR3 here is CAIREGGR.

This clone was picked up a small number of times. The V gene is TRBV4-3, the J gene TRBJ1-1; 8 bases fit TRBD1. The germline gives CDR1 LGHNA, CDR2 YSLEER. The CDR3 spans 15 residues. V was clipped by 2 bases and J by 1 base; unmatched bases: 3. The DNA for the CDR3 is TGCGCCAGCAGCCAAACCGGGACAGGGAACACTGAAGCTTTCTTT. It codes for CASSQTGTGNTEAFF.

This chain connects TRBV28 to TRBJ1-3; D is ambiguous. The ends were cut back, 6 bases at V and 7 bases at J, with 10 bases in the middle. Per the germline V gene, CDR1 is MDHEN and CDR2 is SYDVKM. This CDR3 is built from 12 residues. DNA for the CDR3: TGTGCCAGCAGCCCTCCCGGGAACACCATATATTTT. Protein product: CASSPPGNTIYF.

The chain has TRBV7-9 and TRBJ1-3, with D unclear. CDR1 and CDR2 (germline): SEHNR, FQNEAQ (reference sequence). Trimming took off 1 base at V and 2 bases at J, with 12 bases between the two ends. The CDR3 covers 16 residues. Written as DNA, the CDR3 is TGTGCCAGCAGCTTAGAGTCGTACATCGCTGGAAACACCATATATTTT. It translates to CASSLESYIAGNTIYF.

This clone occurred once. This chain uses TRBV6-6 with TRBJ1-2; 10 nucleotides match TRBD1. The CDR3 length is 16 residues. CDR1 and CDR2 (germline): MNHNY, SVGAGI (reference sequence). The ends lost 3 bases at V and 11 bases at J; junction bases unmatched: 15. This CDR3 is CASSYDRGQGFLGYTF. In DNA, the CDR3 is TGTGCCAGCAGTTATGACAGGGGGCAGGGCTTTCTAGGGTACACCTTC.

CDR3 residues: CASSLENNRGDGYTF. DNA of the CDR3: TGTGCCAGCAGCTTAGAAAATAACAGGGGCGATGGCTACACCTTC. V is TRBV7-9 and J is TRBJ1-2; TRBD1 matches 7 bases. V lost 1 base, J lost 6 bases, and 8 bases stayed unmatched. The CDR3 spans 15 residues. Germline V gene lookup returns CDR1 SEHNR and CDR2 FQNEAQ (reference sequence).

J is TRBJ1-2 and V is TRBV30; D is perhaps TRBD1 (6 bases). The CDR3 consists of 14 residues. The V and J ends lost 2 bases and 8 bases respectively, with 18 bases between them. The germline V gene encodes CDR1 GTSNPN and CDR2 SVGIG (reference sequence). CDR3 region: CAWSLRTGGGGYTF. In DNA form, the CDR3 reads TGTGCCTGGAGTCTAAGGACGGGGGGCGGGGGCTACACCTTC.

This rearrangement joins TRBV27 to TRBJ2-2; perhaps TRBD2 as D (5 bases). The CDR3 is made up of 16 amino acids. Trimming took off 6 bases at V and 0 bases at J, with 14 bases between the two ends. The V gene's germline CDR1 is MNHEY and CDR2 SMNVEV (reference sequence). The chain's CDR3 is CASRSYGGTNTGELFF. The DNA of the CDR3 is TGTGCCAGCAGGTCGTATGGAGGTACGAACACCGGGGAGCTGTTTTTT.

The CDR3 nucleotides are TGTGCCAGCAGCCAATTGGGGGCCAACGTCCTGACTTTC. It codes for CASSQLGANVLTF. The chain uses TRBV14 and TRBJ2-6; D not certain. This CDR3 contains 13 residues. V was clipped by 2 bases and J by 4 bases, with 3 bases between them. CDR1 is SGHDN, CDR2 FVKESK, per germline.

The J gene is TRBJ1-2, the V gene TRBV2; D gene ambiguous. Germline lookup yields CDR1 SNHLY and CDR2 FYNNEI. This CDR3 spans 12 amino acids. The germline V and J ends were trimmed by 3 bases and 8 bases, with 10 bases remaining between them. CDR3 DNA: TGTGCCAGCAGTGAGGGTGTGAGCGGCTACACCTTC. It yields the protein CASSEGVSGYTF.

This sequence joins TRBV30 and TRBJ2-3, with TRBD2 matching 7 bases. V shed 0 bases, J shed 5 bases, and the junction held 2 bases outside the gene matches. The germline V gene encodes CDR1 GTSNPN and CDR2 SVGIG (reference sequence). This CDR3 has 13 residues. The CDR3, as DNA: TGTGCCTGGAGTGTAGGGAGGGTAGATACGCAGTATTTT. This codes for CAWSVGRVDTQYF.

The chain uses TRBV4-1 and TRBJ2-2; D remains unclear. The CDR3 loop spans 16 amino acids. CDR1 and CDR2 from the germline V gene are MGHRA and YSYEKL. The germline V and J ends were trimmed by 4 bases and 7 bases, with 19 bases remaining between them. The CDR3 sequence is CASSPRNEPPGGELFF. DNA for the CDR3: TGCGCCAGCAGCCCACGCAATGAGCCCCCGGGCGGGGAGCTGTTTTTT.

This chain connects TRBV27 to TRBJ1-2; D gene unclear. The CDR3 is made up of 14 amino acids. V was clipped by 3 bases and J by 7 bases, with 15 bases between them. The V gene's germline CDR1 is MNHEY and CDR2 SMNVEV (reference sequence). CDR3 in DNA: TGTGCCAGCAGTTTCGAGGGCCCTTCGGGTGGCTACACCTTC. This translates into CASSFEGPSGGYTF.

This chain joins TRBV4-3 and TRBJ1-3; TRBD1 is a possible D gene (6 bases). Trimming left V 0 bases short and J 3 bases short, with 12 bases between. Germline values: CDR1 LGHNA, CDR2 YSLEER. The CDR3 spans 16 residues. The CDR3, as DNA: TGCGCCAGCAGCCAAGACAGGGGATTCAATGGAAACACCATATATTTT. Translated: CASSQDRGFNGNTIYF.

This chain links TRBV5-4 with TRBJ2-1; D possibly corresponds to TRBD1 (5 bases). This CDR3 is 13 amino acids long. Germline-derived CDR1 and CDR2 are SGHNT and YYREEE (reference sequence). V was shortened by 6 bases and J by 5 bases, with 12 bases between the two germline ends. This CDR3 reads CASTSIGDNEQFF. CDR3 DNA: TGTGCCAGCACCTCCATAGGGGACAATGAGCAGTTCTTC.

This clone was detected only once. The genes are TRBV19 and TRBJ2-3, with D hard to call. This CDR3 has 14 residues. Trimming pared 1 base from V and 5 bases from J, leaving 10 bases between. CDR1 and CDR2 from the germline V gene are LNHDA and SQIVND (reference sequence). In DNA form, the CDR3 reads TGTGCCAGTAGTATAGGAGGCTTTCAAGATACGCAGTATTTT. This sequence encodes CASSIGGFQDTQYF.

This clone has only one observation. The CDR3 region is CSVVEGGGKNIQYF. The CDR3 DNA reads TGCAGCGTTGTAGAAGGGGGAGGCAAAAACATTCAGTACTTC. The chain combines TRBV29-1 with TRBJ2-4; the D gene could be TRBD1 or TRBD2 (6 bases each). Germline CDR1 is SQVTM and CDR2 is ANQGSEA. The CDR3 has 14 amino acids. The germline V and J ends were trimmed by 4 bases and 3 bases, with 13 bases remaining between them. Full variable domain (remainder filled in from reference TRBV29-1 and TRBJ2-4): SAVISQKPSRDICQRGTSLTIQCQVDSQVTMMFWYRQQPGQSLTLIATANQGSEATYESGFVIDKFPISRPNLTFSTLTVSNMSPEDSSIYLCSVVEGGGKNIQYFGAGTRLSVL.

V usage is TRBV7-2 and J usage is TRBJ1-1; no clear D. The CDR3 consists of 13 residues. Germline V gives CDR1 SGHTA, CDR2 FQGNSA. V was shortened by 7 bases and J by 4 bases, with 13 bases between the two germline ends. The CDR3 spells CASIMNRGTEAFF. The DNA for the CDR3 is TGTGCCAGCATCATGAACCGAGGCACTGAAGCTTTCTTT.